This TCR beta chain was profiled in a study of T cell repertoires in cytomegalovirus infection. For the study at large: Recently identified HLA-C-restricted CMV epitopes were used, and well-studied HLA-B-restricted CMV epitopes were used as well. Signatures in public TCR beta sequences pointed to both CMV infection and matching HLA type.

TCRdb ran MiXCR on the reads and lists one entry per CDR3 protein. The table lists about 890,000 distinct CDR3 sequences, roughly 30% of them singletons. With 7 bases removed from V and 4 bases from J, the gap between germline ends came to 17 bases. CDR1 is MGHDK and CDR2 is SYGVNS in the germline V gene. This CDR3 comprises 14 residues. Study outcomes and limitations: The cumulative frequency of public TCR beta families identified carriers of CMV plus the relevant HLA. What dominated the ex vivo response were HLA-C-restricted CMV-specific TCR beta clonotypes.

Concerning this clonotype itself: Its antigen is currently unknown.

This chain connects TRBV25-1 to TRBJ2-7, with D perhaps TRBD1 (7 bases). Sequences were derived from cultured CD8+ T cells from PBMCs, sampled from culture after CMV antigen stimulation. This receptor was identified in a human donor in good health (CMV status not recorded). Some clones in this sample may be carry-over from other donors' samples. The CDR3 loop reads CASTLGGGGYEQYF. The CDR3 nucleotides are TGTGCCAGCACTCTAGGGGGCGGAGGGTACGAGCAGTACTTC.